The T cell receptor (beta chain) under discussion was sequenced for a study of blood T cell repertoires in COVID-19. Assay used: immunoSEQ multiplex PCR; TCRdb lists only in-frame clones, some missing. The profile shows 70,000 to 90,000 clones, roughly 83% of them singletons. The CDR3 runs to 15 residues. Looked up from germline, CDR1 is LNHDA and CDR2 is SQIVND (reference sequence). J was trimmed by 6 bases and V by 3 bases; bases with no gene match: 4. The sequencing sample was made of peripheral blood. The TCR sequence derives from a human donor in a cohort sampled during active COVID-19. The chain is built from TRBV19 and TRBJ2-3; TRBD2 aligns across 12 bases. The CDR3 spells CASSMRTSGADTQYF. The CDR3 DNA is TGTGCCAGTAGTATGAGGACTAGCGGGGCTGATACGCAGTATTTT.